This T cell receptor beta chain was profiled in a study of cytomegalovirus exposure and HLA in healthy donors. This clone turned up a few times. Its target is not known. The CDR3 extends over 14 amino acids. Germline V gene lookup returns CDR1 MGHRA and CDR2 YSYEKL. V lost 2 bases to trimming and J lost 5 bases; unmatched junction nucleotides: 3. A multiplex PCR was run with 60 Vbeta primers and 13 Jbeta primers. Sequencing used immunoSEQ multiplex PCR; TCRdb keeps in-frame clones, though not all of them. The top ten hold 1.6% of the sample, which has 190,000 or so clones, around 83% seen once. General study points: Being indistinguishable, some V segments were excluded, TRBV6-2 and TRBV6-3 among them.

The V and J genes are TRBV4-1 and TRBJ1-5, with 7 bases fitting TRBD1. The source material was PBMCs. This clonotype was obtained from a man aged 50 to 60 in good health and CMV-seronegative. CDR3 coding DNA: TGCGCCAGCAGCCAACCGGGACAGCATCAGCCCCAGCATTTT. Encoded protein: CASSQPGQHQPQHF.